This is a list of T cell receptor beta chains from one sample in a study of blood T cell repertoires in COVID-19. Clones were sequenced by immunoSEQ multiplex PCR, and TCRdb holds only the in-frame ones, with some missing. The sample lists about 400,000 clones; roughly 90% were seen once. Sequenced sample: PBMCs or T cells enriched from blood (not recorded which). These receptor sequences come from a woman in her 40s with acute COVID-19. The CDR3 runs from the conserved cysteine through the conserved F or W. D genes are given only for firm matches. The size field is filled for only some rows; it gives once, few, many or a size class.

TRBJ2-2,TRBV12-3/TRBV12-4,.,few,CASRSNTGELFF,TGTGCCAGCAGGAGTAACACCGGGGAGCTGTTTTTT
TRBJ1-1,TRBV4-2,.,.,CASSQVREHTEAFF,TGTGCCAGCAGCCAAGTCAGGGAACACACTGAAGCTTTCTTT
TRBJ2-7,TRBV2,TRBD2,.,CASSAKRGAAYEQYF,TGTGCCAGCAGTGCTAAGCGGGGGGCAGCCTACGAGCAGTACTTC
TRBJ2-1,TRBV6-1,.,.,CASSERSGPSYNEQFF,TGTGCCAGCAGTGAGCGGAGCGGGCCGTCCTACAATGAGCAGTTCTTC
TRBJ2-7,TRBV7-6,.,.,CASSFRDIGGEQYF,TGTGCCAGCAGCTTTAGAGACATAGGGGGCGAGCAGTACTTC
TRBJ2-5,TRBV7-8,.,.,CASSLEYRVKTQYF,TGTGCCAGCAGCTTAGAATACAGGGTGAAGACCCAGTACTTC
TRBJ2-1,TRBV2,.,.,CASSTHWESSYNEQFF,TGTGCCAGCAGTACCCATTGGGAGAGCTCCTACAATGAGCAGTTCTTC
TRBJ2-7,TRBV3-1/TRBV3-2,.,.,CASSLSPDINEQYF,TGTGCCAGCAGCCTTTCACCGGACATCAACGAGCAGTACTTC
TRBJ1-4,TRBV27,.,.,CASSNRENEKLFF,TGTGCCAGCAGTAATAGGGAGAACGAAAAACTGTTTTTT
TRBJ1-2,TRBV9,.,.,CASSPSGGGYGYTF,TGTGCCAGCAGCCCGTCCGGGGGAGGCTATGGCTACACCTTC
TRBJ2-5,TRBV9,TRBD2,.,CASSVGGIAGGGETQYF,TGTGCCAGCAGCGTAGGAGGGATAGCGGGGGGCGGAGAGACCCAGTACTTC
TRBJ2-1,TRBV7-8,TRBD1,.,CASSLPGQGAIWNEQFF,TGTGCCAGCAGCCTCCCGGGACAGGGGGCGATATGGAATGAGCAGTTCTTC
TRBJ2-2,TRBV5-1,.,once,CASSLAAGRYTGELFF,TGCGCCAGCAGCTTGGCGGCAGGGCGTTACACCGGGGAGCTGTTTTTT
TRBJ1-3,TRBV7-9,.,.,CASSQGQALGTIYF,TGTGCCAGCAGCCAGGGACAAGCCCTAGGCACCATATATTTT
TRBJ2-7,TRBV5-4,TRBD1,.,CASSLAPGQVTYEQYF,TGTGCCAGCAGCTTGGCCCCGGGACAGGTGACCTACGAGCAGTACTTC
TRBJ2-2,TRBV30,.,.,CAWRLENTGELFF,TGTGCCTGGAGATTAGAGAACACCGGGGAGCTGTTTTTT
TRBJ1-2,TRBV3-1/TRBV3-2,.,.,CASSQEYLQGGDGYTF,TGTGCCAGCAGCCAAGAGTACCTACAGGGAGGGGATGGCTACACCTTC
TRBJ1-6,TRBV10-3,.,many,CAACPNENSPLHF,TGTGCCGCCTGTCCAAACGAGAATTCACCCCTCCACTTT
TRBJ2-1,TRBV19,TRBD2,.,CASSINLAGGPLDEQFF,TGTGCCAGTAGTATAAATCTAGCGGGGGGGCCATTGGATGAGCAGTTCTTC
TRBJ2-1,TRBV4-1,.,.,CASSQADSTERQFF,TGCGCCAGCAGCCAAGCGGACAGTACGGAGCGGCAGTTCTTC
TRBJ2-2,TRBV23-1,TRBD1,.,CASMAPGQGASGELFF,TGCGCCAGTATGGCCCCTGGACAGGGGGCGTCCGGGGAGCTGTTTTTT
TRBJ2-1,TRBV5-4,TRBD1,.,CASTSGPQGDNEQFF,TGTGCCAGCACCTCGGGCCCTCAGGGGGACAATGAGCAGTTCTTC
TRBJ1-4,TRBV15,TRBD1,.,CATSRDLRGLATNEKLFF,TGTGCCACCAGCAGAGATCTCAGGGGGCTAGCAACTAATGAAAAACTGTTTTTT
TRBJ1-2,TRBV5-1,TRBD1,.,CASSATGGNGYTF,TGCGCCAGCAGCGCGACAGGGGGCAATGGCTACACCTTC
TRBJ2-5,TRBV6-5,.,.,CASRSPTGPPQYF,TGTGCCAGCAGGAGCCCAACAGGGCCCCCCCAGTACTTC
TRBJ2-3,TRBV7-9,.,.,CASSPRMGGGDTQYF,TGTGCCAGCAGCCCCCGGATGGGGGGTGGAGATACGCAGTATTTT
TRBJ2-5,TRBV19,.,.,CATSTRSQETQYF,TGTGCCACCTCGACACGATCCCAAGAGACCCAGTACTTC
TRBJ1-2,TRBV19,TRBD1,.,CASSIDSRGRSNYGYTF,TGTGCCAGTAGTATCGATAGCAGGGGGCGATCGAACTATGGCTACACCTTC
TRBJ1-6,TRBV3-1/TRBV3-2,.,.,CASSQPGYNSPLHF,TGTGCCAGCAGCCAACCAGGGTACAATTCACCCCTCCACTTT
TRBJ2-2,TRBV6-4,TRBD1,.,CASRTGERNTGELFF,TGTGCCAGCAGGACAGGGGAGAGGAACACCGGGGAGCTGTTTTTT
TRBJ1-4,TRBV3-1/TRBV3-2,TRBD1,.,CASSQPGTGNEKLFF,TGTGCCAGCAGCCAGCCCGGGACAGGGAATGAAAAACTGTTTTTT
TRBJ1-2,TRBV7-9,.,.,CASSLGAGSNGYTF,TGTGCCAGCAGCTTAGGGGCAGGATCAAATGGCTACACCTTC
TRBJ1-2,TRBV7-2,.,.,CASSPYGQSPYGYTF,TGTGCCAGCAGCCCGTACGGACAGTCACCCTATGGCTACACCTTC
TRBJ1-6,TRBV5-1,.,.,CASSLSGSPLHF,TGCGCCAGCAGCTTATCCGGGTCACCCCTCCACTTT
TRBJ2-5,TRBV24-1,.,.,CATSPRGGPAGETQYF,TGTGCCACCAGTCCAAGAGGAGGGCCAGCTGGGGAGACCCAGTACTTC
TRBJ1-1,TRBV7-6,.,.,CASSLGLSGNTEAFF,TGTGCCAGCAGCTTAGGGTTATCGGGGAACACTGAAGCTTTCTTT
TRBJ1-1,TRBV5-1,TRBD1,few,CASSFGQTGETEAFF,TGCGCCAGCAGCTTTGGGCAAACAGGGGAAACTGAAGCTTTCTTT
TRBJ2-3,TRBV7-9,TRBD2,.,CASSSSQRGGTDTQYF,TGTGCCAGCAGCTCCTCCCAGCGGGGAGGCACAGATACGCAGTATTTT
TRBJ1-3,TRBV5-1,TRBD1,.,CASSSGQGDLSGNTIYF,TGCGCCAGCAGCTCGGGACAGGGGGACCTCTCTGGAAACACCATATATTTT
TRBJ1-5,TRBV20-1,.,once,CSASTPQGLGQPQHF,TGCAGTGCTAGTACGCCCCAGGGCCTCGGTCAGCCCCAGCATTTT
TRBJ2-7,TRBV5-1,TRBD1,.,CASSGPGQTYEQYF,TGCGCCAGCAGCGGGCCGGGACAGACCTACGAGCAGTACTTC